This T cell receptor beta chain was sequenced for a study of control samples from healthy donors and cancer patients. Assay used: immunoSEQ multiplex PCR; TCRdb lists only in-frame clones, some missing. The sample includes about 140,000 clones, around 88% of them seen just once. J lost 8 bases, V lost 3 bases, and 8 bases had no gene match. CDR3 length: 14 residues. Germline CDR1 and CDR2: SGHVS and FQNEAQ. Specimen: blood. The sequence was collected from a man aged 18 to 35 in good health. The rearrangement uses TRBV7-8 and TRBJ2-7; 9 bases match TRBD1. CDR3 nucleotides: TGTGCCAGCAGCTTCAGACGGGACAGGGAACAGCAGTACTTC. This sequence encodes CASSFRRDREQQYF.